Each of the 21 T cell receptor beta chains below was sequenced from the same sample in a study of blood T cells in healthy people across ages. Sample-barcoded 5' priming and a J-beta primer mix drove a second PCR of about 7 to 12 cycles. One entry per CDR3 protein results from TCRdb running MiXCR on the 5' RACE reads. Seen here are some 320,000 distinct CDR3 sequences, roughly 26% observed once, and the top ten hold approximately 28%. The sample was blood. The receptors here all came from a woman in her seventies in good health.

The chain carries TRBV28 and TRBJ2-5; D is perhaps TRBD2 (6 bases). Trimming removed 3 bases from V and 3 bases from J, with 14 bases in between. Germline V gene lookup returns CDR1 MDHEN and CDR2 SYDVKM. CDR3 length equals 15 residues. For the CDR3, the DNA is TGTGCCAGCAGTTTTAGCGGAGTGGGTAAAGAGACCCAGTACTTC. It encodes CASSFSGVGKETQYF.

At least ten counts were recorded for this clonotype. V usage is TRBV21-1 and J usage is TRBJ2-5; the DNA was not compared with TRBD1, the D call given in the table. TRBV21-1 is marked as a pseudogene. The CDR3 runs to 14 residues. The CDR3 region has the DNA TGTGCCAGCAGCAACCGACAGCCTCCGGAGACCCAGTACTTC. This gives the protein CASSNRQPPETQYF.

This clonotype was seen a few times. Mismatch with germline at one junction end may stem from a read error. This chain uses TRBV20-1 with TRBJ2-1, with TRBD1 identical over 8 bases. The CDR3 covers 15 residues. Germline V gene lookup returns CDR1 DFQATT and CDR2 SNEGSKA (reference sequence). The CDR3 DNA is TGCAGTGCCGATAACCCCGGGACAGGTCTCGGGACCCAGCACTTC. Its translation is CSADNPGTGLGTQHF.

This clonotype was observed a few times. The chain joins TRBV5-1 to TRBJ1-2; D perhaps matches TRBD1 (6 bases). The V gene's germline CDR1 is SGHRS and CDR2 YFSETQ. CDR3 size: 13 residues. V lost 3 bases, J lost 4 bases, and 10 bases lay in between. The CDR3 spells CASSSGQLYGYTF. DNA of the CDR3: TGCGCCAGCAGCTCCGGACAGCTCTATGGCTACACCTTC.

The chain has TRBV2 and TRBJ1-5; D is undetermined. Trimming took 3 bases from V and 5 from J, leaving 20 bases between them. CDR3 size: 17 residues. Germline CDR1 SNHLY, CDR2 FYNNEI. CDR3 protein: CASSEIGGLPNDQPQHF. CDR3 sequence (DNA): TGTGCCAGCAGTGAGATCGGAGGACTTCCCAATGATCAGCCCCAGCATTTT. Full variable domain (rest looked up from reference TRBV2 and TRBJ1-5): EPEVTQTPSHQVTQMGQEVILRCVPISNHLYFYWYRQILGQKVEFLVSFYNNEISEKSEIFDDQFSVERPDGSNFTLKIRSTKLEDSAMYFCASSEIGGLPNDQPQHFGDGTRLSIL.

The V call is TRBV12-5, the J call TRBJ1-1, with D possibly matching TRBD1 (6 bases). This CDR3 has 11 amino acids. Germline CDR1 and CDR2: LGHNT and FRNRAP. The ends were cut back, 7 bases at V and 8 bases at J, with 11 bases in the middle. CDR3 in DNA: TGTGCTAGTGTCCTACAGGGAGAAGCTTTCTTT. As protein: CASVLQGEAFF.

The chain links TRBV20-1 to TRBJ2-1; 11 bases are shared with TRBD2. The CDR3 has 15 residues. Germline V gene sequence: CDR1 DFQATT, CDR2 SNEGSKA (reference sequence). With V trimmed by 0 bases and J by 3 bases, 1 base remained unmatched. CDR3 nucleotides: TGCAGTGCTAGAGATAGCGGGGGGGTCTACAATGAGCAGTTCTTC. Its protein is CSARDSGGVYNEQFF.

As for this clonotype: With a much larger clone just one base away, this may be a read error. This chain uses TRBV29-1 with TRBJ2-5; 7 bases agree with TRBD2. The DNA end lines up better with TRBJ2-1; the J call may be wrong. Germline V gives CDR1 SQVTM, CDR2 ANQGSEA. This CDR3 contains 13 residues. CDR3 DNA sequence: TGCAGCGCTTGCTGGGAGCGGGAAGGTGAGCAGTTCTTC. Encoded protein: CSACWEREGEQFF.

The rearrangement links TRBV20-1 to TRBJ2-7, with 7 bases that match TRBD2. This CDR3 comprises 13 residues. Germline-derived CDR1 and CDR2 are DFQATT and SNEGSKA (reference sequence). Losses at the gene ends were 7 bases for V and 6 bases for J; bases not matched to a gene: 12. The CDR3 nucleotides read TGCAGTGGGAGCGGGAATTCACCCTGCGAGCAGTACTTC. Encoded protein: CSGSGNSPCEQYF.

This clonotype was seen more than once but under ten times. The rearrangement uses TRBV20-1 and TRBJ2-1; 7 positions agree with TRBD2. The CDR3 covers 15 residues. The junction had 7 bases not matched to a gene; V was cut back by 3 bases and J by 2 bases. CDR1 is DFQATT and CDR2 is SNEGSKA in the germline V gene (reference sequence). The CDR3 here is CSASLPGLAYNEQFF. CDR3 nucleotide sequence: TGCAGTGCTAGCCTCCCCGGACTAGCCTACAATGAGCAGTTCTTC.

As for this clonotype: The junction shows a germline mismatch at one end, possibly a read error. V and J are TRBV20-1 and TRBJ2-1; no clear D gene. Per the germline V gene, CDR1 is DFQATT and CDR2 is SNEGSKA (reference sequence). CDR3 size: 14 residues. The CDR3 DNA sequence: TGCAGTGCAGAGAAGCGTAACTCCCACAATGAGCAGTTCTTC. As protein: CSAEKRNSHNEQFF.

Regarding this clonotype: Germline and junction disagree at one end, which may indicate a read error. The genes are TRBV29-1 and TRBJ1-1, with D unclear. Per germline, CDR1 SQVTM and CDR2 ANQGSEA. This CDR3 spans 13 amino acids. DNA of the CDR3: TGCAGCGTTTCAACCTCACAGAACACTGAAGCTTCCTTT. It translates to CSVSTSQNTEASF. Together with reference TRBV29-1 and TRBJ1-1, the CDR3 gives the full variable domain: SAVISQKPSRDICQRGTSLTIQCQVDSQVTMMFWYRQQPGQSLTLIATANQGSEATYESGFVIDKFPISRPNLTFSTLTVSNMSPEDSSIYLCSVSTSQNTEASFGQGTRLTVV.

This clonotype was observed a few times. The V call is TRBV7-9, the J call TRBJ2-5; no clear D gene. The tail of the sequence fits TRBJ2-7 better, so the J call may be wrong. In germline, CDR1 is SEHNR, CDR2 FQNEAQ (reference sequence). The CDR3 totals 13 residues. The CDR3 coding sequence is TGTGCCAGCAGTTCCAGGAGCTCCTACGAGCAGTACTTC. It specifies CASSSRSSYEQYF.

V usage is TRBV7-2 and J usage is TRBJ2-1, with a tentative D call TRBD2 (6 bases). Near its end, the DNA agrees better with TRBJ2-5, so the J call may be wrong. Germline CDR1 is SGHTA and CDR2 is FQGNSA. This CDR3 is 15 amino acids long. DNA for the CDR3: TGTGCCAGCAGGCCGGGGGACTTCCGAGGAGAGACCCAGTACTTC. As protein: CASRPGDFRGETQYF.

The V call is TRBV20-1, the J call TRBJ2-3, with 11 bases aligning to TRBD2. The CDR3 has 17 residues. From germline, CDR1 is DFQATT and CDR2 SNEGSKA (reference sequence). The junction had 13 bases not matched to a gene; V was cut back by 6 bases and J by 2 bases. DNA for the CDR3: TGCAGTGCCCCAACTAGCGGGGGCGTCACATTCACAGATACGCAGTATTTT. Amino acids: CSAPTSGGVTFTDTQYF.

V usage is TRBV7-9 and J usage is TRBJ2-1; 7 bases are shared with TRBD1. CDR3 size: 16 residues. From germline, CDR1 is SEHNR and CDR2 FQNEAQ (reference sequence). J gave up 7 bases and V 4 bases, and 13 bases lay outside the gene matches. CDR3 DNA sequence: TGTGCCAGCAGCTCCCAGGGGGTCAGGTCCCCTAATGAGCAGTTCTTC. This encodes CASSSQGVRSPNEQFF.

This chain uses TRBV3-1 with TRBJ1-1; TRBD1 is a possible D gene (6 bases). Germline V gene lookup returns CDR1 LGHDT and CDR2 YNNKEL (reference sequence). Trimming shortened V by 4 bases and J by 8 bases, and 17 bases separated the two germline ends. The CDR3 is made up of 14 amino acids. In DNA form, the CDR3 reads TGTGCCAGCAGCCCCAGGGGAGACTCCACCGAAGCTTTCTTT. It is translated as CASSPRGDSTEAFF.

The chain uses TRBV28 and TRBJ2-5; no reliable D call. Germline values: CDR1 MDHEN, CDR2 SYDVKM. The CDR3 is 12 amino acids. Trimming cost V 1 base and J 7 bases, with 7 bases left between them. CDR3 amino acids: CASSLSTGTQYF. CDR3 nucleotides: TGTGCCAGCAGTTTATCTACTGGGACCCAGTACTTC.

This clonotype has only a few counts. In nucleotides, the CDR3 is TGTGCCAGCAGCGCCCAGGGTACCGGGGCCAACGTCCTGACTTTC. Its translation is CASSAQGTGANVLTF. The V call is TRBV3-1, the J call TRBJ2-6; possible D gene TRBD1, 5 bases. Germline values: CDR1 LGHDT, CDR2 YNNKEL (reference sequence). The ends were cut back, 5 bases at V and 4 bases at J, with 12 bases in the middle. The CDR3 runs to 15 residues.

The table lists this clonotype with many counts. The chain has TRBV5-5 and TRBJ2-5, with D unresolved. Germline values: CDR1 SGHKS, CDR2 YYEKEE (reference sequence). The CDR3 length is 15 residues. V was clipped by 1 base and J by 4 bases, with 14 bases between them. The CDR3, as DNA: TGTGCCAGCAGCTTGAGTCCGGTACCAGGAGAGACCCAGTACTTC. Amino acid sequence: CASSLSPVPGETQYF.

The rearrangement links TRBV11-3 to TRBJ2-7; D is ambiguous. The J call may be mistaken, given a closer DNA end match to TRBJ2-1. The germline gives CDR1 SGHNT, CDR2 YENEEA. This CDR3 is 14 amino acids long. CDR3 sequence: CASSLEGYTNEQFF. CDR3 in DNA: TGTGCCAGCAGCTTAGAGGGCTACACAAATGAGCAGTTCTTC.